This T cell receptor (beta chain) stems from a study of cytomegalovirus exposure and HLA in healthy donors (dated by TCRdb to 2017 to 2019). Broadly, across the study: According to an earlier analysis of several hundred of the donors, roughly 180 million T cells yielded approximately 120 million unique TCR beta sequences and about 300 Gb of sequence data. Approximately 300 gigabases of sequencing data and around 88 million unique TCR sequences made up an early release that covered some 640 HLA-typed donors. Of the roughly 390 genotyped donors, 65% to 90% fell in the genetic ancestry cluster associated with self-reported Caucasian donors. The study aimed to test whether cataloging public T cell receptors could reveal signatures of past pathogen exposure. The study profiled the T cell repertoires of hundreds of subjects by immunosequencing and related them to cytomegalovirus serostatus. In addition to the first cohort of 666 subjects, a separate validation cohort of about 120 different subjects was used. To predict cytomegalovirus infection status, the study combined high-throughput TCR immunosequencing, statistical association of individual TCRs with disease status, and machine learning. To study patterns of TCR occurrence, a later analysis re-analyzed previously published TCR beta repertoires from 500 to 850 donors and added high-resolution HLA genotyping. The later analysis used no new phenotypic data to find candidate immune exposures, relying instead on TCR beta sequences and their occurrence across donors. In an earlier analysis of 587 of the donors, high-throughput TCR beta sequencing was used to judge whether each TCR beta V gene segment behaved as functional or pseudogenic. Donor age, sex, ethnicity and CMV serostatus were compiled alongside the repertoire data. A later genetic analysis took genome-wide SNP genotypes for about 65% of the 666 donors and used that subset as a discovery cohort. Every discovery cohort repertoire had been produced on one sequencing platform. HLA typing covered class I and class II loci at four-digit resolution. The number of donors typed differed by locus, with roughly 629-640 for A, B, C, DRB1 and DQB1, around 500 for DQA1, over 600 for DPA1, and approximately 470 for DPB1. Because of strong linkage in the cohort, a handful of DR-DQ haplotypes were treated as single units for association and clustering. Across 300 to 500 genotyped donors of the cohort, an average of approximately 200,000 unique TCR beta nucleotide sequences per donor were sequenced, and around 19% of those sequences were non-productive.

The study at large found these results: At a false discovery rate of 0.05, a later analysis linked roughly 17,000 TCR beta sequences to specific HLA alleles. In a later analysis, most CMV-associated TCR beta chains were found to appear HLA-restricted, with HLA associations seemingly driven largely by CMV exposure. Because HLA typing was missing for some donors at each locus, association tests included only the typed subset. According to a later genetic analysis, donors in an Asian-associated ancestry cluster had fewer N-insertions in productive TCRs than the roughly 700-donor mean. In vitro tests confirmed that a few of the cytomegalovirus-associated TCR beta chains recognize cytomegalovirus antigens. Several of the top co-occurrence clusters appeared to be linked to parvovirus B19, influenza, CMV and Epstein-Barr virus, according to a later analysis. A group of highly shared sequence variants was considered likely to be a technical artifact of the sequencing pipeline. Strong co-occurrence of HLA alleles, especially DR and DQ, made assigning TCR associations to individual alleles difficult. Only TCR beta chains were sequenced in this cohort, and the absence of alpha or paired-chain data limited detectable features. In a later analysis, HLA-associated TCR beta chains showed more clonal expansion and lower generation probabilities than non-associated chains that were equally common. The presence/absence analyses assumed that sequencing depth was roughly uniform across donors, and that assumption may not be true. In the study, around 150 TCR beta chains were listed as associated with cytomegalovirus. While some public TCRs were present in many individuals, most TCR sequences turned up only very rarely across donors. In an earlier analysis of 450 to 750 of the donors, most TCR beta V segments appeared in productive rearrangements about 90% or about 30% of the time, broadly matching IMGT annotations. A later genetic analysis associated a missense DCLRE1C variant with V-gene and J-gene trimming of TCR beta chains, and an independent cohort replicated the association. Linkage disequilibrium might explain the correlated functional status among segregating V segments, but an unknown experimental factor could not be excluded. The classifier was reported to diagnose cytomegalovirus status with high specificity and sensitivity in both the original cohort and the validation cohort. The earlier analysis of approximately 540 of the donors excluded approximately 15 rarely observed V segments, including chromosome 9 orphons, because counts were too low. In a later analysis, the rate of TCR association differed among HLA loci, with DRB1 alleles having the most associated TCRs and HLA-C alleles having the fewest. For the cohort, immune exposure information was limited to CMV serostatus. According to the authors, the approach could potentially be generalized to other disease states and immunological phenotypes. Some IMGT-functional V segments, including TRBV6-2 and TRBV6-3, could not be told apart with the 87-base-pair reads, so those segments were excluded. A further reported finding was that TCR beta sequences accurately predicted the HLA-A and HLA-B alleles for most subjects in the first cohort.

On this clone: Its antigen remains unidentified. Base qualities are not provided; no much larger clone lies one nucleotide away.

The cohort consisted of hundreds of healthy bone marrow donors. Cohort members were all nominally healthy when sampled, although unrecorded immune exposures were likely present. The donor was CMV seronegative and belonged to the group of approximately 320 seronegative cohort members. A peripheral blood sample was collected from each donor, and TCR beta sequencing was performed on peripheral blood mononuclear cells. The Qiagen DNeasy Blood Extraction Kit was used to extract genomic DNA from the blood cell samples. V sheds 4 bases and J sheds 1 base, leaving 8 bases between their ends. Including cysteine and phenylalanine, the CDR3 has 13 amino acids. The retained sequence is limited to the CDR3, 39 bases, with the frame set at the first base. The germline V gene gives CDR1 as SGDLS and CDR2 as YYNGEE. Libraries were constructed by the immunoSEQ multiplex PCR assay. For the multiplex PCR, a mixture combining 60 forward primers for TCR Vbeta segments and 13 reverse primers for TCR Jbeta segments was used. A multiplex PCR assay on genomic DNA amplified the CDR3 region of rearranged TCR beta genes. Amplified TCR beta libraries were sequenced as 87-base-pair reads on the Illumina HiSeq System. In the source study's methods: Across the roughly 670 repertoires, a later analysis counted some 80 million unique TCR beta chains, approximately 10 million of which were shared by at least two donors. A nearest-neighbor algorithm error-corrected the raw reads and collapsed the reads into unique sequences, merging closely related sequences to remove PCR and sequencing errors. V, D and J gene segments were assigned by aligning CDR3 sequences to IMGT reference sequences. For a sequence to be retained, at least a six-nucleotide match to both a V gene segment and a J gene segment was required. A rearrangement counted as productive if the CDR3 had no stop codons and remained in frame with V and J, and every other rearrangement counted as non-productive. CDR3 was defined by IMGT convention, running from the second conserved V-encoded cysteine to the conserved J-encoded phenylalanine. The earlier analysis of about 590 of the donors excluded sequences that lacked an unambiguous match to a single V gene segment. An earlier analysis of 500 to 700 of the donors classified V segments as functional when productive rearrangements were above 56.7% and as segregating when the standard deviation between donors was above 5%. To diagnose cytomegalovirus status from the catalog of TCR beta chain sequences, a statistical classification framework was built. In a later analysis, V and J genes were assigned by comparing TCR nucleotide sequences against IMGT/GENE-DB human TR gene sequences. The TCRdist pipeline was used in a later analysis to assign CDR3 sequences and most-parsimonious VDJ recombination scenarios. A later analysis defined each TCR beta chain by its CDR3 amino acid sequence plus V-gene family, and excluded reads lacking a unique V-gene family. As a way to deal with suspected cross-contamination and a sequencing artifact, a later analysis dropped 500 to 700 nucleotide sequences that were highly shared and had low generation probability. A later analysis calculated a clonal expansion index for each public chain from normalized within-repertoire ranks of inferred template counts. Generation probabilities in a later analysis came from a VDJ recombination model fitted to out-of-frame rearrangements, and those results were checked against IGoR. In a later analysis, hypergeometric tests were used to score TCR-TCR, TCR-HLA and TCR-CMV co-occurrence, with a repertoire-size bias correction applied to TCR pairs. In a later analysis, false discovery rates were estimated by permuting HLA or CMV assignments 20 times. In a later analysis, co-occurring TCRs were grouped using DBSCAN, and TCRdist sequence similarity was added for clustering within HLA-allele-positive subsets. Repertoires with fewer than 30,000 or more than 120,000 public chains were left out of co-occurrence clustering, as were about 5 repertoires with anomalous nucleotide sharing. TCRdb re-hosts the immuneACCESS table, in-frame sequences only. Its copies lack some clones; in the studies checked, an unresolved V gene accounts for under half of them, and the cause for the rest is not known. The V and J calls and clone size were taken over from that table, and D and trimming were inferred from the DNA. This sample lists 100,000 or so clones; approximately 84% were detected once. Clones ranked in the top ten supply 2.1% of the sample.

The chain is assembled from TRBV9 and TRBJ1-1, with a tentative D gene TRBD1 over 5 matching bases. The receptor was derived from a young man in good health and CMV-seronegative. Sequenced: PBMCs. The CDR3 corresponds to CASSQGPNTEAFF. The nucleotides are TGTGCCAGCAGCCAGGGCCCGAACACTGAAGCTTTCTTT. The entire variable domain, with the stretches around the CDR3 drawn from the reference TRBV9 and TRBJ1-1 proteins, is DSGVTQTPKHLITATGQRVTLRCSPRSGDLSVYWYQQSLDQGLQFLIQYYNGEERAKGNILERFSAQQFPDLHSELNLSSLELGDSALYFCASSQGPNTEAFFGQGTRLTVV.